Here is one T cell receptor (beta chain) with its context. Its antigen is undetermined. After removal of 3 bases from V and 6 bases from J, the junction contained 24 bases not matched to a gene. The germline V gene has CDR1 PRHDT and CDR2 FYEKMQ (reference sequence). The CDR3 contains 22 residues. Method: immunoSEQ multiplex PCR; TCRdb's copy keeps in-frame clones and lacks some. The sample shows around 99,000 clones, over 75% of them seen only once. The sample originates from a study of T cell responses to AZD1222 COVID-19 vaccine. Whole-study findings and limits: Among vaccine-associated CD4 TCRs, coverage spanned spike, with dominance at 160-218 and 743-854. Reports indicate that nearly half of spike-specific TCRs are directed at unmutated variant regions. Baseline antibody screening turned up just six seropositive AZD1222 recipients. Only after the peak T cell response were repertoires sampled.

This chain connects TRBV13 to TRBJ2-7, with TRBD2 matching over 15 bases. The source was peripheral blood, collected 28 days after the second AZD1222 dose. The TCR originated in an adult who received the AZD1222 COVID-19 vaccine. Here the CDR3 reads CASSFHPLRRTSGRATGREQYF. The CDR3, as DNA: TGTGCCAGCAGCTTCCACCCGCTTAGGCGGACTAGCGGGAGGGCTACTGGGCGCGAGCAGTACTTC.